This entry describes one TCR beta chain. The entry originates in a study of T cells in Graves' hyperthyroidism and ophthalmopathy. RNA transcripts provided the source from which TCR beta CDR3 regions were amplified. The HTBI primer set served for first-round RT-PCR of the TCR CDR3. TCRdb redid the calling of the multiplex PCR reads with MiXCR, one entry per CDR3 protein. The repertoire holds 350,000 to 400,000 distinct CDR3 sequences, with about 15% as singletons. Each 10 ml fresh peripheral blood draw supplied the PBMCs. Sample: blood. This receptor was taken from a woman aged 25 to 39 with Graves' hyperthyroidism.

In DNA form, the CDR3 reads TGTGCCAGCAGCTTTGAGAAGAATGAAAAACTGTTTTTT. It codes for CASSFEKNEKLFF. The gene calls are TRBV7-9 and TRBJ1-4; D is unclear. The CDR3 is 13 amino acids. Trimming left V 3 bases short and J 5 bases short, with 7 bases between. The V gene's germline CDR1 is SEHNR and CDR2 FQNEAQ (reference sequence). The full variable domain, in which reference TRBV7-9 and TRBJ1-4 provide the parts outside the CDR3, is DTGVSQNPRHKITKRGQNVTFRCDPISEHNRLYWYRQTLGQGPEFLTYFQNEAQLEKSRLLSDRFSAERPKGSFSTLEIQRTEQGDSAMYLCASSFEKNEKLFFGSGTQLSVL.